This passage covers 13 T cell receptor beta chains from one sample sequenced in a study of blood T cell repertoires in COVID-19. Produced via immunoSEQ multiplex PCR; TCRdb's table is partial and in-frame only. The sample contains under 500,000 clones, roughly 91% of which appear only once. The sample consisted of peripheral blood. Source of these receptors: a woman in her twenties or thirties with acute or convalescent COVID-19.

This clone was found a few times. The chain uses TRBV2 and TRBJ2-3; D unclear. Per the germline V gene, CDR1 is SNHLY and CDR2 is FYNNEI. The germline V and J ends were trimmed by 4 bases and 1 base, with 6 bases remaining between them. The CDR3 is made up of 13 amino acids. The CDR3 region is CASSVGRTDTQYF. CDR3 DNA: TGTGCCAGCAGTGTGGGCCGCACAGATACGCAGTATTTT.

The gene calls are TRBV10-1 and TRBJ2-7, with D maybe TRBD1 (5 bases). This CDR3 contains 13 residues. V dropped 3 bases and J dropped 5 bases, with 11 bases sitting between them. In germline, CDR1 is WNHNN, CDR2 SYGVQD (reference sequence). DNA of the CDR3: TGCGCCAGCAGTGACTCAGGGCGCGACGAGCAGTACTTC. The encoded protein is CASSDSGRDEQYF.

The gene calls are TRBV5-1 and TRBJ2-2; 10 bases agree with TRBD1. The length of the CDR3 is 17 residues. Germline V gene lookup returns CDR1 SGHRS and CDR2 YFSETQ. V trimming: 4 bases; J trimming: 3 bases; junction bases outside the gene matches: 9. The CDR3 nucleotides are TGCGCCAGCAGCCCATCCGGGACAGGGGTCGACACCGGGGAGCTGTTTTTT. Translated: CASSPSGTGVDTGELFF.

The J gene is TRBJ1-5, the V gene TRBV20-1; no reliable D call. Germline CDR1 DFQATT, CDR2 SNEGSKA (reference sequence). This CDR3 has 14 amino acids. The ends were cut back, 3 bases at V and 4 bases at J, with 13 bases in the middle. The CDR3 DNA follows: TGCAGTGCTAGTGGTTTCGAGAGAAATCAGCCCCAGCATTTT. Amino acid sequence: CSASGFERNQPQHF.

The J gene is TRBJ2-1, the V gene TRBV7-3; possibly TRBD2 for D (6 bases). The V and J ends lost 5 bases and 4 bases respectively, with 15 bases between them. CDR3 length: 15 residues. Germline CDR1 and CDR2: SGHTA and FQGTGA. The CDR3 nucleotides read TGTGCCAGCAGCCCCACTCGCGGGGAGTACAATGAGCAGTTCTTC. Protein product: CASSPTRGEYNEQFF.

This chain connects TRBV7-9 to TRBJ1-3; no firm D call. From germline, CDR1 is SEHNR and CDR2 FQNEAQ (reference sequence). V was cut by 1 base and J by 0 bases, with 10 bases left in between. This CDR3 region has 16 residues. The CDR3 nucleotides are TGTGCCAGCAGCTTAGTTTTGGAGAGCTCTGGAAACACCATATATTTT. It yields the protein CASSLVLESSGNTIYF.

DNA of the CDR3: TGTGCCGCGGGGGGTAGGACTAATGAAAAACTGTTTTTT. This gives the protein CAAGGRTNEKLFF. This chain uses TRBV27 with TRBJ1-4; TRBD1 is a possible D gene (5 bases). The CDR3 totals 13 residues. V was trimmed by 11 bases and J by 2 bases, leaving 12 bases between them. Looked up from germline, CDR1 is MNHEY and CDR2 is SMNVEV (reference sequence).

The chain combines TRBV19 with TRBJ2-4; TRBD2 matches at 8 bases. The CDR3 is 20 residues long. J lost 2 bases, V lost 3 bases, and 18 bases had no gene match. The germline V gene encodes CDR1 LNHDA and CDR2 SQIVND (reference sequence). The CDR3 bases are TGTGCCAGTAGTATCGGCGCGGGGGGCAACATCTTCGCGACCAAAAACATTCAGTACTTC. Its translation: CASSIGAGGNIFATKNIQYF.

The chain is built from TRBV19 and TRBJ2-5; a weak D match, TRBD1 (6 bases). The length of the CDR3 is 15 residues. Trimming took 6 bases from V and 5 from J, leaving 19 bases between them. Germline CDR1 reads LNHDA; CDR2 reads SQIVND (reference sequence). DNA for the CDR3: TGTGCCAGTAGCATCACCTCAACAGGGCCCGAGACCCAGTACTTC. Amino acid sequence: CASSITSTGPETQYF.

This chain uses TRBV7-3 with TRBJ2-3; 8 bases are shared with TRBD2. CDR1 SGHTA and CDR2 FQGTGA come from the germline V gene. Trimming took 1 base from V and 2 from J; bases not matched to a gene: 17. This CDR3 comprises 20 residues. The chain's CDR3 is CASSLMAPRGGRWDTDTQYF. The DNA for the CDR3 is TGTGCCAGCAGCTTAATGGCCCCTCGGGGGGGCCGGTGGGACACAGATACGCAGTATTTT.

This chain joins TRBV28 and TRBJ2-6; unclear D gene. Germline V gene sequence: CDR1 MDHEN, CDR2 SYDVKM. V dropped 4 bases and J dropped 1 base, with 8 bases sitting between them. The CDR3 consists of 15 residues. In DNA, the CDR3 is TGTGCCAGCAGTTCACAGCATTCTGGGGCCAACGTCCTGACTTTC. This codes for CASSSQHSGANVLTF.

The chain employs TRBV19 and TRBJ2-7; TRBD1 matches 9 bases. V was pared by 7 bases and J by 7 bases, with 14 bases of the junction left unmatched. CDR1 and CDR2 (germline): LNHDA, SQIVND (reference sequence). CDR3 size: 15 residues. DNA for the CDR3: TGTGCCAGTAATAATCCGGGACAGGGTCGTTGGGAGCAGTACTTC. Its protein is CASNNPGQGRWEQYF.

The chain couples TRBV21-1 to TRBJ2-1; the table's TRBD2 call for D was not verified on the DNA. TRBV21-1 counts as a pseudogene. CDR3 size: 12 residues. Here the CDR3 reads CASSKWSNEQFF. In DNA, the CDR3 is TGTGCCAGCAGCAAATGGAGCAATGAGCAGTTCTTC.